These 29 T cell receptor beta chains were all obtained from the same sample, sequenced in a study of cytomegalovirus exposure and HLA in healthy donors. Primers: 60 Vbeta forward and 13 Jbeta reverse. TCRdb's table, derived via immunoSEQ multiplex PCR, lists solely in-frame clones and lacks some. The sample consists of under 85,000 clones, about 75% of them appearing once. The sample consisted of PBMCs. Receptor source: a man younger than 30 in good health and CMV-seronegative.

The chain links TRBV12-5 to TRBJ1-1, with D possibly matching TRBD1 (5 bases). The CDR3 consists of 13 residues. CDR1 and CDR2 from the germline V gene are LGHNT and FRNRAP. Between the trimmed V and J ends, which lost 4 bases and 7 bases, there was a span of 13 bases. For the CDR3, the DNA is TGTGCTAGTGGTTCCCTTACCGGGGGTGAAGCTTTCTTT. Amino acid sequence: CASGSLTGGEAFF.

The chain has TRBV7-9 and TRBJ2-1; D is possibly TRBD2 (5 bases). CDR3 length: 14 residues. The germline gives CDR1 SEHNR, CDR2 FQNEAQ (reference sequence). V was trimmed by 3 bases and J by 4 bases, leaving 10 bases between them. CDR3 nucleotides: TGTGCCAGCAGCTTCCCCGACTATTACAATGAGCAGTTCTTC. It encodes CASSFPDYYNEQFF.

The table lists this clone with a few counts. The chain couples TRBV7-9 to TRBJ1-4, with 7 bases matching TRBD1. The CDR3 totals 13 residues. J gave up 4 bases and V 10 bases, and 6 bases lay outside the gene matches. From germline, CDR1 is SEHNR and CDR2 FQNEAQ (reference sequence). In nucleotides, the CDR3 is TGTGCCATTCCAGGGGGTTATAATGAAAAACTGTTTTTT. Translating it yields CAIPGGYNEKLFF.

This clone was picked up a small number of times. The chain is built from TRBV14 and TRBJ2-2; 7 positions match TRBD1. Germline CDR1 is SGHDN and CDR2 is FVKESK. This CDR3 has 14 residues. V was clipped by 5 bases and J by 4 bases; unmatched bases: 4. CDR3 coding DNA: TGTGCCAGCAGCTATAGACAGGGCACCGGGGAGCTGTTTTTT. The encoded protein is CASSYRQGTGELFF.

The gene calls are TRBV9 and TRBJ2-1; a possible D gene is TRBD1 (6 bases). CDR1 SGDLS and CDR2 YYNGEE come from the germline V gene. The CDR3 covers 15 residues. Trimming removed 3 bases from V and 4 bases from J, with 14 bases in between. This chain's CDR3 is CASSGQAASYNEQFF. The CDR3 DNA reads TGTGCCAGCAGCGGACAGGCGGCCTCTTACAATGAGCAGTTCTTC.

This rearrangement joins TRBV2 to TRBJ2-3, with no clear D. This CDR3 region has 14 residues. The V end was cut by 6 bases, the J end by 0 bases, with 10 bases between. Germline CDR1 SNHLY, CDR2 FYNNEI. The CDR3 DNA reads TGTGCCAGCAGCAACTTCGCTAGCACAGATACGCAGTATTTT. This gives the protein CASSNFASTDTQYF.

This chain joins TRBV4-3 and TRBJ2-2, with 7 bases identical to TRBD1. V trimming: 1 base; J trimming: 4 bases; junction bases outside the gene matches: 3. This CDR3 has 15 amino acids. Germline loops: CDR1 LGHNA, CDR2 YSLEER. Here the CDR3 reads CASSQVRGSTGELFF. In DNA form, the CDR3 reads TGCGCCAGCAGCCAAGTCAGGGGGTCCACCGGGGAGCTGTTTTTT.

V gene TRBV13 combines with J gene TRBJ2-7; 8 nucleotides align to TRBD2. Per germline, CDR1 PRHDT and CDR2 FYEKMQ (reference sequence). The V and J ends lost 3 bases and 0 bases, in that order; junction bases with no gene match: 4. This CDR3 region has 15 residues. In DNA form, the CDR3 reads TGTGCCAGCAGCTTCGGCGGGACTAGCTCCTACGAGCAGTACGTC. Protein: CASSFGGTSSYEQYV.

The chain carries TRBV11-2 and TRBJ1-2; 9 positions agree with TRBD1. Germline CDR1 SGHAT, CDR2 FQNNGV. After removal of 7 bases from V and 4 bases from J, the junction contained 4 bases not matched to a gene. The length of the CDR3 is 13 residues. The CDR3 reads CASTPGQGYGYTF. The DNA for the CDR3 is TGTGCCAGCACCCCGGGACAGGGCTATGGCTACACCTTC.

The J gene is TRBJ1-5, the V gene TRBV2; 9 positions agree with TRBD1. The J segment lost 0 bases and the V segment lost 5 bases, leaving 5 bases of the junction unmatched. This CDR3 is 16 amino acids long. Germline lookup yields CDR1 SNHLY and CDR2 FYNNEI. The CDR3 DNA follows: TGTGCCAGCAGTTTCCCGGGACAGGGTAGCAATCAGCCCCAGCATTTT. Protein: CASSFPGQGSNQPQHF.

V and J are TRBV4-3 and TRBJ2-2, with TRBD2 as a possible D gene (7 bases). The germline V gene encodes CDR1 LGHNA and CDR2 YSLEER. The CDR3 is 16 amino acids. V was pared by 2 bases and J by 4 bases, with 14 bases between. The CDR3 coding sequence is TGCGCCAGCAGCCAACCCGGGGGGCCTATCACCGGGGAGCTGTTTTTT. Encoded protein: CASSQPGGPITGELFF.

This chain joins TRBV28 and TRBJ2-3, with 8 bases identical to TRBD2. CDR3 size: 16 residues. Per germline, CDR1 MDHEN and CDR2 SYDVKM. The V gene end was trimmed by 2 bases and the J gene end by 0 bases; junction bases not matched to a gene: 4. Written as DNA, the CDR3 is TGTGCCAGCAGTTTACGGCGGGGGGATAGCACAGATACGCAGTATTTT. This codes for CASSLRRGDSTDTQYF.

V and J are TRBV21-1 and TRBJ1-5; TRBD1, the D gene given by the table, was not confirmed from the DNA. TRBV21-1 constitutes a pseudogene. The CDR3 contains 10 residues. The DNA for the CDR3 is TGTGCCAGGGACAACTATCCCCAGCATTTT. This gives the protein CARDNYPQHF.

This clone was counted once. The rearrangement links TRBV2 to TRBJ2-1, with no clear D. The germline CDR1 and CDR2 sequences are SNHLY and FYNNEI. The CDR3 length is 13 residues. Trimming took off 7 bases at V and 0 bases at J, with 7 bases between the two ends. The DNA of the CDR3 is TGTGCCAGCAACCGGGTCTCCTACAATGAGCAGTTCTTC. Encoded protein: CASNRVSYNEQFF.

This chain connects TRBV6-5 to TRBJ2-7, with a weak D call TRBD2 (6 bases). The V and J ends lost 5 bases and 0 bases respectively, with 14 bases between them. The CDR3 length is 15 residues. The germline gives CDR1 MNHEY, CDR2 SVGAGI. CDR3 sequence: CASSRDFQSSYEQYF. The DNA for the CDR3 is TGTGCCAGCAGTCGGGACTTCCAAAGCTCCTACGAGCAGTACTTC.

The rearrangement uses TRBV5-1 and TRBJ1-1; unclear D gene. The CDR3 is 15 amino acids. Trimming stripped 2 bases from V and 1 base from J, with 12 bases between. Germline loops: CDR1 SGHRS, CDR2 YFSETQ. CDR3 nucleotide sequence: TGCGCCAGCAGCTTACCGAGGGCAGAGAACACTGAAGCTTTCTTT. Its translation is CASSLPRAENTEAFF.

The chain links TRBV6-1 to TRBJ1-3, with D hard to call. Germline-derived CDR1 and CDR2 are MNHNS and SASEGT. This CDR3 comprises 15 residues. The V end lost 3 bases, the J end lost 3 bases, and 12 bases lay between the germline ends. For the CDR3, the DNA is TGTGCCAGCAGTGAGGCAGGTGTAGGTGGAAACACCATATATTTT. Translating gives CASSEAGVGGNTIYF.

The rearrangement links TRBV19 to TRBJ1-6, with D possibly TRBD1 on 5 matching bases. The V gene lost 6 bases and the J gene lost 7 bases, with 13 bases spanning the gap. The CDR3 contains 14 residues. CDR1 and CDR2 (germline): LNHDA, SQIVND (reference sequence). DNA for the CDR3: TGTGCCAGTAGGAGACAGCAGGAGAATTCACCCCTCCACTTT. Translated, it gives CASRRQQENSPLHF. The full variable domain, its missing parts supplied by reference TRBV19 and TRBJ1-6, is DGGITQSPKYLFRKEGQNVTLSCEQNLNHDAMYWYRQDPGQGLRLIYYSQIVNDFQKGDIAEGYSVSREKKESFPLTVTSAQKNPTAFYLCASRRQQENSPLHFGNGTRLTVT.

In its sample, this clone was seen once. DNA of the CDR3: TGTGCCAGCAACCCCGGGGGGGCCAGAGAGACCCAGTACTTC. Amino acids: CASNPGGARETQYF. J is TRBJ2-5 and V is TRBV28; 8 bases align to TRBD2. The germline gives CDR1 MDHEN, CDR2 SYDVKM. V lost 7 bases to trimming and J lost 4 bases; unmatched junction nucleotides: 8. The CDR3 is 14 amino acids.

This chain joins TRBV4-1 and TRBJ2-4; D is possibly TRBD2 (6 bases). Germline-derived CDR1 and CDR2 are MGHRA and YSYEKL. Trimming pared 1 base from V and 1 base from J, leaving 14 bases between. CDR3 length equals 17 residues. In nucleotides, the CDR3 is TGCGCCAGCAGCCAAGCCGGCGGGGAAATGGCCAAAAACATTCAGTACTTC. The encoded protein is CASSQAGGEMAKNIQYF.

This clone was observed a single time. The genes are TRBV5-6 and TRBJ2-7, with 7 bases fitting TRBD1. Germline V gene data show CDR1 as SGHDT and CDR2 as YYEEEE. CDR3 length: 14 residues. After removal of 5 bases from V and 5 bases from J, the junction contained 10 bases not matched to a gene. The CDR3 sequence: CASSWGRGRNEQYF. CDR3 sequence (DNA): TGTGCCAGCAGTTGGGGTAGGGGGCGGAACGAGCAGTACTTC.

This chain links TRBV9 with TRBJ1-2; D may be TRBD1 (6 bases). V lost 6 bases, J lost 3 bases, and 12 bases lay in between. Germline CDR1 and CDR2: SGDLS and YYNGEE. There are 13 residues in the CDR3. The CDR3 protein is CASTTTGYYGYTF. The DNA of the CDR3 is TGTGCCAGCACTACCACAGGGTACTATGGCTACACCTTC.

The CDR3 DNA reads as TGTGCCAGCAGCGTCAGCCCTCGACAGCTAAGCACTGAAGCTTTCTTT. Translation gives CASSVSPRQLSTEAFF. The chain joins TRBV5-5 to TRBJ1-1, with a weak D call TRBD1 (5 bases). The germline gives CDR1 SGHKS, CDR2 YYEKEE (reference sequence). Trimming shortened V by 4 bases and J by 4 bases, and 20 bases separated the two germline ends. This CDR3 is 16 amino acids long.

The CDR3 region is CASSQGGAGITETQYF. Here the CDR3 DNA reads TGTGCCAGCAGCCAGGGAGGGGCAGGGATAACGGAGACCCAGTACTTC. V and J are TRBV7-9 and TRBJ2-5; 7 nucleotides agree with TRBD2. CDR1 and CDR2 (germline): SEHNR, FQNEAQ (reference sequence). Germline trimming cut 5 bases from V and 5 bases from J; bases unmatched to any gene: 14. This CDR3 is 16 amino acids long.

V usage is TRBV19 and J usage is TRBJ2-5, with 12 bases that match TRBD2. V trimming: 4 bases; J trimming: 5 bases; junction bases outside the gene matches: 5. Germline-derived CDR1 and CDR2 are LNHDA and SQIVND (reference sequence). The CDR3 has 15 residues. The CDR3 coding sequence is TGTGCCAGTAGTAAGCTAGCGGGGGGGCGGGAGACCCAGTACTTC. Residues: CASSKLAGGRETQYF.

The CDR3 nucleotides read TGTGCCAGCAGCTTAGGGCCGGGACACAACAATGAGCAGTTCTTC. This codes for CASSLGPGHNNEQFF. The chain carries TRBV7-8 and TRBJ2-1, with D possibly being TRBD1 (6 bases). CDR1 and CDR2 (germline): SGHVS, FQNEAQ. V lost 1 base, J lost 5 bases, and 12 bases lay in between. The CDR3 has 15 residues.

CDR3 bases: TGTGCCAGCAGTTACACAAGCGGTCTAACCGGGGAGCTGTTTTTT. It encodes CASSYTSGLTGELFF. The chain carries TRBV6-5 and TRBJ2-2; TRBD2 might be the D (5 bases). The germline CDR1 and CDR2 sequences are MNHEY and SVGAGI. V lost 2 bases and J 5 bases, leaving 12 bases between the germline ends. The CDR3 is 15 amino acids.

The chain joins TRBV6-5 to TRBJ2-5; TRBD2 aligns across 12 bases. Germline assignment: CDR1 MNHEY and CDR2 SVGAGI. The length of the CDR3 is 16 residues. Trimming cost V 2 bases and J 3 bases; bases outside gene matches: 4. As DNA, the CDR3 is TGTGCCAGCAGTTACGTAAGGACTAGCGGGGAAGAGACCCAGTACTTC. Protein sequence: CASSYVRTSGEETQYF.

CDR3 residues: CASSPLLTQGTFGYTF. CDR3 bases: TGTGCCAGCAGCCCACTGCTGACCCAGGGCACGTTTGGCTACACCTTC. The chain joins TRBV9 to TRBJ1-2, with TRBD1 as a possible D gene (5 bases). V was clipped by 4 bases and J by 7 bases, with 23 bases between them. Germline-derived CDR1 and CDR2 are SGDLS and YYNGEE. CDR3 length: 16 amino acids.